A selection of T cell receptor beta chains follows, all from one sample in a study of blood T cells in healthy people across ages. TCRdb called the 5' RACE reads again in MiXCR, with one record for every CDR3 protein. Here the sample spans under 2,000,000 distinct CDR3 sequences, about 50% being singletons. The sample was blood. These receptors were collected from a woman aged 35 to 49 in good health. Both conserved end residues are part of each CDR3. The D gene is left open where the match is weak. Not all rows give a size; the values are once, few, many and, for expanded clones, a class.

j_call: TRBJ2-3; v_call: TRBV24-1; clone_size: once; d_call: .; cdr3_aa: CATSEGPRPTDTQYF; cdr3_nt: TGTGCCACCAGTGAGGGCCCCAGGCCCACAGATACGCAGTATTTT
j_call: TRBJ2-4; v_call: TRBV28; clone_size: few; d_call: TRBD1; cdr3_aa: CATLDRGLLRGNIQYF; cdr3_nt: TGTGCCACCCTGGACAGGGGCCTACTCCGAGGGAACATTCAGTACTTC
j_call: TRBJ2-4; v_call: TRBV25-1; clone_size: few; d_call: .; cdr3_aa: CASSEPGTKNIQYF; cdr3_nt: TGTGCCAGCAGTGAACCGGGTACCAAAAACATTCAGTACTTC
j_call: TRBJ1-1; v_call: TRBV9; clone_size: .; d_call: TRBD1; cdr3_aa: CASSAHPGGNTEAFF; cdr3_nt: TGTGCCAGCAGCGCCCACCCAGGGGGGAACACTGAAGCTTTCTTT
j_call: TRBJ2-7; v_call: TRBV6-2/TRBV6-3; clone_size: few; d_call: .; cdr3_aa: CASRSEGWYEQYF; cdr3_nt: TGTGCCAGCAGGTCGGAGGGTTGGTACGAGCAGTACTTC
j_call: TRBJ2-1; v_call: TRBV7-2; clone_size: few; d_call: TRBD2; cdr3_aa: CASSLNRVQRGNYNEQFF; cdr3_nt: TGTGCCAGCAGCTTAAATAGAGTCCAGCGGGGGAACTACAATGAGCAGTTCTTC
j_call: TRBJ1-2; v_call: TRBV6-5; clone_size: few; d_call: TRBD1; cdr3_aa: CASSPRQGAYGYTF; cdr3_nt: TGTGCCAGCAGTCCAAGACAGGGGGCGTATGGCTACACCTTC
j_call: TRBJ2-1; v_call: TRBV4-3; clone_size: .; d_call: .; cdr3_aa: CASSQDPASSYNEQFF; cdr3_nt: TGCGCCAGCAGCCAAGACCCTGCAAGCTCCTACAATGAGCAGTTCTTC
j_call: TRBJ2-7; v_call: TRBV21-1; clone_size: .; d_call: .; cdr3_aa: CASSKVPLTSSYEQYF; cdr3_nt: TGTGCCAGCAGCAAAGTTCCCTTAACGAGCTCCTACGAGCAGTACTTC
j_call: TRBJ1-2; v_call: TRBV7-8; clone_size: once; d_call: .; cdr3_aa: CASSLAWRPNYGYTF; cdr3_nt: TGTGCCAGCAGCTTAGCGTGGCGGCCTAACTATGGCTACACCTTC
j_call: TRBJ2-7; v_call: TRBV9; clone_size: .; d_call: .; cdr3_aa: CASSVRASGSYEQYF; cdr3_nt: TGTGCCAGCAGCGTAAGGGCCTCGGGCTCCTACGAGCAGTACTTC
j_call: TRBJ2-1; v_call: TRBV27; clone_size: .; d_call: .; cdr3_aa: CASSPPYRARNEQFF; cdr3_nt: TGTGCCAGCAGTCCCCCGTACAGGGCTAGGAATGAGCAGTTCTTC
j_call: TRBJ2-1; v_call: TRBV11-1; clone_size: .; d_call: .; cdr3_aa: CVSSLNEQFF; cdr3_nt: TGTGTCAGCAGCCTCAATGAGCAGTTCTTC
j_call: TRBJ1-2; v_call: TRBV6-5; clone_size: .; d_call: TRBD1; cdr3_aa: CASSYKTGTDLLYYGYTF; cdr3_nt: TGTGCCAGCAGTTATAAGACAGGGACCGACCTCCTCTATTATGGCTACACCTTC
j_call: TRBJ1-2; v_call: TRBV12-3/TRBV12-4; clone_size: few; d_call: TRBD1; cdr3_aa: CASSSQIGQVYGYTF; cdr3_nt: TGTGCCAGCAGTTCCCAGATAGGACAGGTCTATGGCTACACCTTC
j_call: TRBJ2-1; v_call: TRBV3-1; clone_size: few; d_call: TRBD2; cdr3_aa: CASSQDLAGGDNEQFF; cdr3_nt: TGTGCCAGCAGCCAAGATTTGGCGGGGGGGGACAATGAGCAGTTCTTC
j_call: TRBJ2-1; v_call: TRBV7-2; clone_size: few; d_call: TRBD2; cdr3_aa: CASSTLPGLAGARDNEQFF; cdr3_nt: TGTGCCAGCAGCACATTACCGGGACTAGCGGGGGCCCGAGACAATGAGCAGTTCTTC
j_call: TRBJ2-5; v_call: TRBV24-1; clone_size: .; d_call: TRBD1; cdr3_aa: CATSDYRQGAGETQYF; cdr3_nt: TGTGCCACCAGTGATTATAGACAGGGAGCAGGGGAGACCCAGTACTTC
j_call: TRBJ2-3; v_call: TRBV7-2; clone_size: few; d_call: .; cdr3_aa: CASSLYHTDTQYF; cdr3_nt: TGTGCCAGCAGCTTATATCACACAGATACGCAGTATTTT
j_call: TRBJ2-5; v_call: TRBV6-1; clone_size: .; d_call: .; cdr3_aa: CASNQHNEQYF; cdr3_nt: TGTGCCAGCAATCAGCACAATGAGCAGTACTTC
j_call: TRBJ2-3; v_call: TRBV28; clone_size: few; d_call: TRBD2; cdr3_aa: CASRAGGRTDTQYF; cdr3_nt: TGTGCCAGCAGGGCGGGGGGACGCACAGATACGCAGTATTTT
j_call: TRBJ2-5; v_call: TRBV28; clone_size: many; d_call: .; cdr3_aa: CASNVGRETQYF; cdr3_nt: TGTGCCAGCAACGTGGGACGGGAGACCCAGTACTTC
j_call: TRBJ2-3; v_call: TRBV20-1; clone_size: .; d_call: .; cdr3_aa: CSARVADGDTQYF; cdr3_nt: TGCAGTGCTAGAGTAGCGGACGGAGATACGCAGTATTTT
j_call: TRBJ2-3; v_call: TRBV14; clone_size: few; d_call: .; cdr3_aa: CASSQANQLTQYF; cdr3_nt: TGTGCCAGCAGCCAAGCCAACCAGCTAACGCAGTATTTT
j_call: TRBJ2-3; v_call: TRBV20-1; clone_size: .; d_call: .; cdr3_aa: CSAHRTDTQYF; cdr3_nt: TGCAGTGCTCATCGCACAGATACGCAGTATTTT
j_call: TRBJ2-5; v_call: TRBV5-1; clone_size: .; d_call: TRBD1; cdr3_aa: CASSLQGQPTWETQYF; cdr3_nt: TGCGCCAGCAGCCTACAGGGGCAACCCACCTGGGAGACCCAGTACTTC
j_call: TRBJ1-2; v_call: TRBV4-1; clone_size: few; d_call: .; cdr3_aa: CASSPPDSLGGYTF; cdr3_nt: TGCGCCAGCAGCCCCCCGGACAGTCTTGGGGGCTACACCTTC
j_call: TRBJ1-2; v_call: TRBV12-3/TRBV12-4; clone_size: .; d_call: TRBD1; cdr3_aa: CASRGQGVSNGYTF; cdr3_nt: TGTGCCAGCAGAGGACAGGGGGTTAGCAATGGCTACACCTTC
j_call: TRBJ1-2; v_call: TRBV27; clone_size: .; d_call: .; cdr3_aa: CASRRIGTNYGYTF; cdr3_nt: TGTGCCAGCAGACGAATCGGGACTAACTATGGCTACACCTTC